Shown below are 21 T cell receptor beta chains from a single sample sequenced in a study of post-analysis software for immune sequencing data. Notes on the study in general: About five TRBV segments (TRBV5-6, TRBV5-1 and TRBV20-1 among them) occurred more frequently in patients than in controls.

Their antigen targets remain unknown. Unique molecular identifiers had been added to the TCR beta cDNA libraries. TCRdb called the PCR reads again in MiXCR, with one record for every CDR3 protein. The top ten hold less than 8% of the sample, which has about 430,000 distinct CDR3 sequences, less than 40% seen once. Sequencing was carried out using blood. The receptors originated from a girl aged 2-10 years with multiple sclerosis.

This clonotype was observed a few times. The genes are TRBV7-2 and TRBJ2-1; a possible D gene is TRBD2 (6 bases). CDR1 SGHTA and CDR2 FQGNSA come from the germline V gene. The V end was cut by 5 bases, the J end by 9 bases, with 17 bases between. The CDR3 is made up of 14 amino acids. CDR3 nucleotide sequence: TGTGCCAGCAGCCGCGGGGCAGAACGTCTTGAGCAGTTCTTC. Protein sequence: CASSRGAERLEQFF.

This clonotype has just a few counts. The chain employs TRBV6-5 and TRBJ2-1, with TRBD2 matching 10 bases. Germline values: CDR1 MNHEY, CDR2 SVGAGI. V was pared by 4 bases and J by 7 bases, with 7 bases of the junction left unmatched. CDR3 length equals 15 residues. CDR3 amino acids: CASSFPSSGSNEQFF. The CDR3 DNA is TGTGCCAGCAGTTTCCCGTCTAGCGGGAGTAATGAGCAGTTCTTC.

This clonotype was picked up a small number of times. The rearrangement joins TRBV29-1 to TRBJ2-1; D is possibly TRBD1 (5 bases). Trimming cost V 4 bases and J 7 bases, with 17 bases left between them. CDR1 SQVTM and CDR2 ANQGSEA come from the germline V gene. This CDR3 has 14 residues. As DNA, the CDR3 is TGCAGCGTTGGGGCGGCAGGGTACGGGAATGAGCAGTTCTTC. Translated, it gives CSVGAAGYGNEQFF.

This clonotype was recorded a few times. The chain joins TRBV24-1 to TRBJ2-1; D ambiguous. This CDR3 has 15 residues. In germline, CDR1 is KGHDR, CDR2 SFDVKD. Trimming shortened V by 2 bases and J by 8 bases, and 15 bases separated the two germline ends. CDR3 residues: CATSDSRFRLDEQFF. CDR3 coding DNA: TGTGCCACCAGTGATTCCCGATTCCGCCTCGATGAGCAGTTCTTC.

The V and J genes are TRBV6-6 and TRBJ2-7, with D tentatively TRBD1 (5 bases). This CDR3 contains 13 residues. Trimming removed 6 bases from V and 2 bases from J, with 11 bases in between. In germline, CDR1 is MNHNY, CDR2 SVGAGI (reference sequence). The CDR3 sequence is CASSRQSPYEQYF. The CDR3 DNA is TGTGCCAGCAGCCGACAGTCCCCCTACGAGCAGTACTTC.

The chain joins TRBV5-6 to TRBJ2-6; D is unclear. V shed 5 bases and J shed 3 bases, with 18 bases lying between them. Germline V gene lookup returns CDR1 SGHDT and CDR2 YYEEEE. The CDR3 sequence is 17 residues long. Written as DNA, the CDR3 is TGTGCCAGCAGGGCTGGGGTTGACCTATATGGGGCCAACGTCCTGACTTTC. Translated: CASRAGVDLYGANVLTF.

The V and J genes are TRBV13 and TRBJ2-7, with a possible D match to TRBD1 (6 bases). The germline V and J ends were trimmed by 5 bases and 2 bases, with 13 bases remaining between them. The V gene's germline CDR1 is PRHDT and CDR2 FYEKMQ (reference sequence). There are 14 residues in the CDR3. In nucleotides, the CDR3 is TGTGCCAGCAGCCGAGACAGGAGTCCCTACGAGCAGTACTTC. Protein sequence: CASSRDRSPYEQYF. Drawing the rest from reference TRBV13 and TRBJ2-7, the complete variable domain is AAGVIQSPRHLIKEKRETATLKCYPIPRHDTVYWYQQGPGQDPQFLISFYEKMQSDKGSIPDRFSAQQFSDYHSELNMSSLELGDSALYFCASSRDRSPYEQYFGPGTRLTVT.

The gene calls are TRBV7-9 and TRBJ2-5; D is ambiguous. The closer fit of TRBJ2-7 to the DNA end suggests the J call may be wrong. CDR1 SEHNR and CDR2 FQNEAQ come from the germline V gene (reference sequence). There are 13 residues in the CDR3. DNA of the CDR3: TGTGCCAGCAGCCTGACTGGTGAAAACGAGCAGTACTTC. Translation: CASSLTGENEQYF.

The CDR3 DNA reads TGTGCCTGGAGTGGACAGCCCTACGAGCAGTACTTC. Residues: CAWSGQPYEQYF. The chain has TRBV30 and TRBJ2-7; D might be TRBD1 (5 bases). V lost 1 base and J 2 bases, leaving 6 bases between the germline ends. This CDR3 is 12 amino acids long. Germline V CDR1 and CDR2: GTSNPN, SVGIG (reference sequence).

This clonotype has only a few counts. This chain joins TRBV20-1 and TRBJ2-5, with D possibly being TRBD1 (5 bases). Germline V gives CDR1 DFQATT, CDR2 SNEGSKA (reference sequence). V lost 6 bases to trimming and J lost 2 bases, with 7 bases between them. The CDR3 spans 11 residues. The CDR3 loop reads CSANRQETQYF. The CDR3 bases are TGCAGTGCCAACAGGCAAGAGACCCAGTACTTC.

This chain connects TRBV24-1 to TRBJ2-5; D is perhaps TRBD1 or TRBD2 (5 bases each). Germline assignment: CDR1 KGHDR and CDR2 SFDVKD. CDR3 length: 16 amino acids. V was clipped by 12 bases and J by 2 bases, with 24 bases between them. The CDR3 loop reads CAAGDWGSSAQETQYF. CDR3 DNA: TGTGCCGCCGGTGATTGGGGGTCTAGTGCACAAGAGACCCAGTACTTC.

The chain has TRBV10-3 and TRBJ2-3, with D tentatively TRBD1 (5 bases). V shed 1 base and J shed 3 bases, with 11 bases lying between them. CDR1 ENHRY and CDR2 SYGVKD come from the germline V gene. This CDR3 region has 15 residues. As DNA, the CDR3 is TGTGCCATCAGTGAGTGGGCAGGGTCGACAGATACGCAGTATTTT. This gives the protein CAISEWAGSTDTQYF.

J is TRBJ1-6 and V is TRBV6-2 or TRBV6-3; D not resolved. The CDR3 covers 17 residues. V was pared by 2 bases and J by 5 bases, with 16 bases between. Germline CDR1 MNHEY, CDR2 SVGEGT. The CDR3 is CASSYGGEPGDNSPLHF. As DNA, the CDR3 is TGTGCCAGCAGTTACGGCGGGGAACCGGGAGATAATTCACCCCTCCACTTT.

V gene TRBV15 combines with J gene TRBJ2-2; 8 bases agree with TRBD2. V gave up 0 bases and J gave up 7 bases; unmatched junction bases: 7. The CDR3 is 16 residues long. Germline-derived CDR1 and CDR2 are LNHNV and YYDKDF (reference sequence). The CDR3 loop is CATSRDELADGGELFF. Here the CDR3 DNA reads TGTGCCACCAGCAGAGATGAACTAGCGGATGGCGGGGAGCTGTTTTTT.

The chain is built from TRBV4-1 and TRBJ1-2; D remains unclear. This CDR3 comprises 16 residues. Germline V gene sequence: CDR1 MGHRA, CDR2 YSYEKL. The V and J ends lost 4 bases and 6 bases respectively, with 21 bases between them. This CDR3 is CASSLPTSVPFDGYTF. DNA of the CDR3: TGCGCCAGCAGCCTCCCGACCAGTGTTCCGTTTGATGGCTACACCTTC.

This clonotype was counted a few times. The genes are TRBV7-2 and TRBJ1-2; D gene ambiguous. CDR3 length: 13 amino acids. Trimming stripped 1 base from V and 5 bases from J, with 8 bases between. Germline values: CDR1 SGHTA, CDR2 FQGNSA. The CDR3 region has the DNA TGTGCCAGCAGCTTAGGACCCGAGTATGGCTACACCTTC. As protein: CASSLGPEYGYTF.

The chain uses TRBV15 and TRBJ1-5, with D tentatively TRBD1 (5 bases). Germline CDR1 is LNHNV and CDR2 is YYDKDF (reference sequence). V was shortened by 1 base and J by 7 bases, with 11 bases between the two germline ends. The CDR3 is 14 residues long. The CDR3 protein is CATSRGRVGQPQHF. The CDR3 DNA reads as TGTGCCACCAGCAGAGGCAGGGTGGGGCAGCCCCAGCATTTT. The entire variable domain, with the rest obtained from reference TRBV15 and TRBJ1-5, is as follows: DAMVIQNPRYQVTQFGKPVTLSCSQTLNHNVMYWYQQKSSQAPKLLFHYYDKDFNNEADTPDNFQSRRPNTSFCFLDIRSPGLGDTAMYLCATSRGRVGQPQHFGDGTRLSIL.

The chain uses TRBV5-1 and TRBJ2-4; a possible D gene is TRBD2 (6 bases). Germline loops: CDR1 SGHRS, CDR2 YFSETQ. This CDR3 is 15 amino acids long. Trimming pared 1 base from V and 6 bases from J, leaving 14 bases between. The CDR3, as DNA: TGCGCCAGCAGCTTGTGGAGGGATGGGAGAAACATTCAGTACTTC. Its translation is CASSLWRDGRNIQYF.

The CDR3, as DNA: TGTGCCAGCAGCGTATCCTCCAGGGGGAAGCGGGGGGAGACCCAGTACTTC. Amino acids: CASSVSSRGKRGETQYF. The chain is built from TRBV9 and TRBJ2-5; the D gene is possibly TRBD2 (8 bases). Germline V gene lookup returns CDR1 SGDLS and CDR2 YYNGEE. V was cut by 1 base and J by 5 bases, with 21 bases left in between. The CDR3 runs to 17 residues.

V is TRBV20-1 and J is TRBJ1-1; the D is unclear. Germline-derived CDR1 and CDR2 are DFQATT and SNEGSKA (reference sequence). This CDR3 spans 15 amino acids. V was shortened by 4 bases and J by 0 bases, with 15 bases between the two germline ends. The CDR3 DNA is TGCAGTGCTACTCACCCAGGCGATATGAACACTGAAGCTTTCTTT. This codes for CSATHPGDMNTEAFF.

This clonotype was detected a few times. The chain recombines TRBV20-1 with TRBJ2-1; 10 bases map to TRBD1. The CDR3 consists of 16 residues. The germline CDR1 and CDR2 sequences are DFQATT and SNEGSKA (reference sequence). V gave up 3 bases and J gave up 7 bases; unmatched junction bases: 12. CDR3 loop: CSASDRGRGEGNEQFF. The CDR3 nucleotides read TGCAGTGCTAGCGACAGGGGGCGCGGGGAGGGAAATGAGCAGTTCTTC.